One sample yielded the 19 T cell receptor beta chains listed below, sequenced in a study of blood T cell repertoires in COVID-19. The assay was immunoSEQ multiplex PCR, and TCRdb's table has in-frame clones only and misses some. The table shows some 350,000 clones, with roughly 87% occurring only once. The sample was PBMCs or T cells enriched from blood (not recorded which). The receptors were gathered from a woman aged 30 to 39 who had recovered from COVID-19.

The CDR3 coding sequence is TGTGCCAGCTCACCAAAAGAGGGTAATCAGCCCCAGCATTTT. Translation gives CASSPKEGNQPQHF. This sequence joins TRBV18 and TRBJ1-5; D uncertain. The CDR3 spans 14 residues. Germline CDR1 and CDR2: KGHSH and LQKENI. V was shortened by 2 bases and J by 4 bases, with 9 bases between the two germline ends.

The CDR3 DNA reads as TGTGCCAGCAGCCTCGGGGTAGCGGGAGGATATGTTGAGCAGTTCTTC. The encoded protein is CASSLGVAGGYVEQFF. This chain uses TRBV9 with TRBJ2-1, with 10 bases lining up with TRBD2. CDR1 is SGDLS, CDR2 YYNGEE, per germline. The ends lost 4 bases at V and 9 bases at J; junction bases unmatched: 13. There are 16 residues in the CDR3.

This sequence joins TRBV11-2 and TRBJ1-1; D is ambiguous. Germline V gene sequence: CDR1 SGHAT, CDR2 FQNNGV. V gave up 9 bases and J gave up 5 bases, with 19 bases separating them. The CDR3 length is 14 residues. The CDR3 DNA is TGTGCCAGTCATCAAAAGACCGGGGTGACTGAAGCTTTCTTT. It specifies CASHQKTGVTEAFF.

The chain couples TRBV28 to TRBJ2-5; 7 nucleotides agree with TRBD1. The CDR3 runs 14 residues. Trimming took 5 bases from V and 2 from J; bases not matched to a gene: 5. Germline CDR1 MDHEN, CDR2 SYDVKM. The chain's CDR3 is CASSPGDRQETQYF. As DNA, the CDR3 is TGTGCCAGCAGTCCTGGGGACAGACAAGAGACCCAGTACTTC.

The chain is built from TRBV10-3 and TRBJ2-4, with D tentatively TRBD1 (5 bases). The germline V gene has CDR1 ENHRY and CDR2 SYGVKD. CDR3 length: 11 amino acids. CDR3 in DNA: TGTCCACAGGTCCCCAAAAACATTCAGTACTTC. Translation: CPQVPKNIQYF.

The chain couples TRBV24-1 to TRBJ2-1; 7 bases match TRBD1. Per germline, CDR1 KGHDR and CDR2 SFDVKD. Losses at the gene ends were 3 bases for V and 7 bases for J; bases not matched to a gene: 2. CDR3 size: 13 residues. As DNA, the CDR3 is TGTGCCACCAGTGATGGGACAGTAAATGAGCAGTTCTTC. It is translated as CATSDGTVNEQFF.

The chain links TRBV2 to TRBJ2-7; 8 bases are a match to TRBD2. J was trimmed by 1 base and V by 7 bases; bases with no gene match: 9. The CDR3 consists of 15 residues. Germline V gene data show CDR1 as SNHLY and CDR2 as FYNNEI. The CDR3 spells CASTRVLADSYEQYF. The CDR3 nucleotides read TGTGCCAGCACCCGGGTACTAGCGGATTCCTACGAGCAGTACTTC.

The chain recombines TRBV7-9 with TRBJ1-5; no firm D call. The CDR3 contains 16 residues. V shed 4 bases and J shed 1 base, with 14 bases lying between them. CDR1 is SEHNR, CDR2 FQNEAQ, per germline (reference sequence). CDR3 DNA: TGTGCCAGCAGCTCTGGCCTTGGAGGAAGCAATCAGCCCCAGCATTTT. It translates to CASSSGLGGSNQPQHF.

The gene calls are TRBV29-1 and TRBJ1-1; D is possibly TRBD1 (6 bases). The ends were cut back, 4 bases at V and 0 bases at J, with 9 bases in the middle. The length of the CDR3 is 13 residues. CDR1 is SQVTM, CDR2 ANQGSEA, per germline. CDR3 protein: CSVGQALNTEAFF. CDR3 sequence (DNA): TGCAGCGTTGGACAGGCTTTGAACACTGAAGCTTTCTTT.

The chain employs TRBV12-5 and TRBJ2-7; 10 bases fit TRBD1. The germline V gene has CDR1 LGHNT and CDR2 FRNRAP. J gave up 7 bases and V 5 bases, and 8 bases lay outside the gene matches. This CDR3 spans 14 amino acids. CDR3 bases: TGTGCTAGTGGTCGACAGGGGGCTTGGTATGAGCAGTACTTC. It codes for CASGRQGAWYEQYF.

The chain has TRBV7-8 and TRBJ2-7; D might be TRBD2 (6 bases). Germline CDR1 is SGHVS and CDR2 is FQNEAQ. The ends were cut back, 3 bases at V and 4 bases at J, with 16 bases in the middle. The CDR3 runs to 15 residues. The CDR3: CASSFFGGGGYEQYF. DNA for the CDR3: TGTGCCAGCAGCTTTTTTGGGGGAGGAGGGTACGAGCAGTACTTC.

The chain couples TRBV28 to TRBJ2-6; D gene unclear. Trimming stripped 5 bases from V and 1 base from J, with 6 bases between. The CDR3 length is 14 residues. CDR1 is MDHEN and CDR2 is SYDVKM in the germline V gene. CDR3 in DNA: TGTGCCAGCAGTCGAGTGTCTGGGGCCAACGTCCTGACTTTC. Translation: CASSRVSGANVLTF.

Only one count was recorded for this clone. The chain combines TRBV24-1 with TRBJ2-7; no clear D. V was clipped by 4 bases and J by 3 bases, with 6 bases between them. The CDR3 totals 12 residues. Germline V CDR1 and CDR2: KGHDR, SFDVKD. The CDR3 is CATSDQDYEQYF. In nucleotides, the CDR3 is TGTGCCACCAGTGACCAGGACTACGAGCAGTACTTC.

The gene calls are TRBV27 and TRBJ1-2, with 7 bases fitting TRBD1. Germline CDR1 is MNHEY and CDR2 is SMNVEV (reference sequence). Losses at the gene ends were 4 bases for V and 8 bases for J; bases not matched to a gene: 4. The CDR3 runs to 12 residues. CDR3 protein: CASSSTTGGYTF. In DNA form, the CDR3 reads TGTGCCAGCAGTTCCACGACAGGGGGCTACACCTTC.

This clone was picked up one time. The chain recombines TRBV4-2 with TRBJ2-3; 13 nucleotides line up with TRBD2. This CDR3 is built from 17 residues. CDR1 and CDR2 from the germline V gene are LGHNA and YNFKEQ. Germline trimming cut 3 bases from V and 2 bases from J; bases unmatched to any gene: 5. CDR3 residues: CASSHRLAGGPTDTQYF. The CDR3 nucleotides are TGTGCCAGCAGCCACAGACTAGCGGGAGGTCCCACAGATACGCAGTATTTT.

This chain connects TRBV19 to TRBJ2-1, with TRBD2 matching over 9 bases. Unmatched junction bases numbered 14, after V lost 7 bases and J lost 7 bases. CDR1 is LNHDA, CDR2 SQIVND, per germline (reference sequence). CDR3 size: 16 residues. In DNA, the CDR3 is TGTGCCAGTACTCCCGGGGGCGGGAGGGTAGGAAATGAGCAGTTCTTC. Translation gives CASTPGGGRVGNEQFF.

The CDR3 loop is CASEEQVNTEAFF. CDR3 nucleotides: TGTGCCAGCGAAGAACAGGTGAACACTGAAGCTTTCTTT. The rearrangement joins TRBV6-5 to TRBJ1-1; TRBD1 is a possible D gene (5 bases). The CDR3 has 13 amino acids. The germline V gene has CDR1 MNHEY and CDR2 SVGAGI. V was pared by 8 bases and J by 0 bases, with 10 bases between.

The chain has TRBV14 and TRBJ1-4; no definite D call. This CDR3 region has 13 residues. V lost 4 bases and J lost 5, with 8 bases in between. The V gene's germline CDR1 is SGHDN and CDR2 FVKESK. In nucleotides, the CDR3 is TGTGCCAGCAGCCGTGGGCGAAATGAAAAACTGTTTTTT. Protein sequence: CASSRGRNEKLFF.

The CDR3 protein is CASSREWSYEQYF. DNA for the CDR3: TGTGCCAGCTCACGGGAGTGGAGTTACGAGCAGTACTTC. The chain uses TRBV18 and TRBJ2-7; D perhaps matches TRBD2 (5 bases). Trimming took off 4 bases at V and 4 bases at J, with 11 bases between the two ends. The germline V gene encodes CDR1 KGHSH and CDR2 LQKENI. This CDR3 is built from 13 residues.